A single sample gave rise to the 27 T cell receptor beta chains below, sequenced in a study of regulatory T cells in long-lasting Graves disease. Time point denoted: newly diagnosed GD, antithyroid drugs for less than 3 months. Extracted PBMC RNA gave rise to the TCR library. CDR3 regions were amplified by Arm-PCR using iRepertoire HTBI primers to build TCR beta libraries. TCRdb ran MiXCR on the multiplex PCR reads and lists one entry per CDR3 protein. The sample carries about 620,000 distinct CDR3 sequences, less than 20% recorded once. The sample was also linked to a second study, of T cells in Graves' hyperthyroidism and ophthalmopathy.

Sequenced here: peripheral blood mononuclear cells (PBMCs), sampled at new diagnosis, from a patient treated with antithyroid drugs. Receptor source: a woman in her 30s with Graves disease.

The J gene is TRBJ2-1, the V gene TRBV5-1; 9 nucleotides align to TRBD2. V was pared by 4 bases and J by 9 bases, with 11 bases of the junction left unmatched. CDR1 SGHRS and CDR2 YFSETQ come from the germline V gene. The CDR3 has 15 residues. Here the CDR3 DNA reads TGCGCCAGCAGCCGAAACGGCGGGAGGGAGAGTGAGCAGTTCTTC. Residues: CASSRNGGRESEQFF. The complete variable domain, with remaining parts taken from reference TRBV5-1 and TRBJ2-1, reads KAGVTQTPRYLIKTRGQQVTLSCSPISGHRSVSWYQQTPGQGLQFLFEYFSETQRNKGNFPGRFSGRQFSNSRSEMNVSTLELGDSALYLCASSRNGGRESEQFFGPGTRLTVL.

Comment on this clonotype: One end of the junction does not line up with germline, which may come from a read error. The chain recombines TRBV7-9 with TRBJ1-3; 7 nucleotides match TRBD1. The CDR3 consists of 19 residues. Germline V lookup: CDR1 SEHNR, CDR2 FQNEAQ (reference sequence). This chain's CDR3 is CASSLALRDSWISGNAIYF. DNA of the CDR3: TGTGCCAGCAGCTTAGCACTTCGGGACAGCTGGATCTCTGGAAACGCCATATATTTT.

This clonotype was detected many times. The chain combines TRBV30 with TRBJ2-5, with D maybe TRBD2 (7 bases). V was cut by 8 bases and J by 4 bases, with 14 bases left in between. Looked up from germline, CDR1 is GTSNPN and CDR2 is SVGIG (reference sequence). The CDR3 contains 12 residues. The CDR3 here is CAGRGGGETQYF. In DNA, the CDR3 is TGTGCCGGCCGAGGGGGGGGAGAGACCCAGTACTTC.

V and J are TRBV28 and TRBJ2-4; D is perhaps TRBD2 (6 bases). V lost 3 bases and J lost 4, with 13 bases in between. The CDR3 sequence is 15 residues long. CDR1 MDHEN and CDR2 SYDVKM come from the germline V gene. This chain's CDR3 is CASSFPGGMKNIQYF. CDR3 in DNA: TGTGCCAGCAGTTTCCCAGGCGGGATGAAAAACATTCAGTACTTC.

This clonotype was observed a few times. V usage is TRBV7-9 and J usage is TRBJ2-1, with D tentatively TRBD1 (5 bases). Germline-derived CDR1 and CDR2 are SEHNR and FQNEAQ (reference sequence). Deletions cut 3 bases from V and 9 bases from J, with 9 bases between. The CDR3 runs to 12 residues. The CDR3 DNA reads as TGTGCCAGCAGCTTCTCTCAGGGTGAGCAGTTCTTC. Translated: CASSFSQGEQFF.

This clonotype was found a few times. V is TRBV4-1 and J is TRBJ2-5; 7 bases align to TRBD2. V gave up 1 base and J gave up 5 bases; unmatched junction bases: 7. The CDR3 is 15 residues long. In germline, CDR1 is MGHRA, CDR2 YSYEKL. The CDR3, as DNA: TGCGCCAGCAGCCAAGGGGAGGGGCAACCCGAGACCCAGTACTTC. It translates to CASSQGEGQPETQYF.

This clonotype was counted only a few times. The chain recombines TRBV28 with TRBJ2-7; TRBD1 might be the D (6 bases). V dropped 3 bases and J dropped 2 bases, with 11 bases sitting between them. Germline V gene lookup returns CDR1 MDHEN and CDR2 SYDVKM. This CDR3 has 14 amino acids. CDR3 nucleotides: TGTGCCAGCAGTTTCTCACAGGGCACCTACGAGCAGTACTTC. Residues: CASSFSQGTYEQYF. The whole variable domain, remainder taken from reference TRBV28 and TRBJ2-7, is DVKVTQSSRYLVKRTGEKVFLECVQDMDHENMFWYRQDPGLGLRLIYFSYDVKMKEKGDIPEGYSVSREKKERFSLILESASTNQTSMYLCASSFSQGTYEQYFGPGTRLTVT.

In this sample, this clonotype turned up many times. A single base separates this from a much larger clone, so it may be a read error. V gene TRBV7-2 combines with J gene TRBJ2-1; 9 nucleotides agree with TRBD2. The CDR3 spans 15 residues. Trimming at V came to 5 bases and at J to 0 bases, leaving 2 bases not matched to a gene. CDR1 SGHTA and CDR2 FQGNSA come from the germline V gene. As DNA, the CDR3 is TGTGCCAGCAGCATTAGCGGGAGCTCCTACAATGAGCAGTTCTTC. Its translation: CASSISGSSYNEQFF. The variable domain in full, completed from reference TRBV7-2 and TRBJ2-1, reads GAGVSQSPSNKVTEKGKDVELRCDPISGHTALYWYRQSLGQGLEFLIYFQGNSAPDKSGLPSDRFSAERTGGSVSTLTIQRTQQEDSAVYLCASSISGSSYNEQFFGPGTRLTVL.

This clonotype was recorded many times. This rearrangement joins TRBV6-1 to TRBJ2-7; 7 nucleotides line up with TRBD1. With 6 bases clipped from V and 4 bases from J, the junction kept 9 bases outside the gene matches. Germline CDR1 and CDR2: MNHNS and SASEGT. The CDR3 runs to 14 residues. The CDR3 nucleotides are TGTGCCAGCAGCTCAGACAGGGTCGTTTACGAGCAGTACTTC. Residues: CASSSDRVVYEQYF.

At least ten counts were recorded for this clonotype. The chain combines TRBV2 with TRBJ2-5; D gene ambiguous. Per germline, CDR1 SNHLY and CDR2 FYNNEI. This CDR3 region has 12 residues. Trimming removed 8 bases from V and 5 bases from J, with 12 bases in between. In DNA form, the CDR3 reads TGTGCCAGCGCTAAAGCTGGCGAGACCCAGTACTTC. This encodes CASAKAGETQYF.

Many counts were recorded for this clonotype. In DNA form, the CDR3 reads TGTGCCAGCAGTGCGTTGGATGGCTACACCTTC. Protein product: CASSALDGYTF. The rearrangement uses TRBV6-1 and TRBJ1-2; unclear D gene. The CDR3 sequence is 11 residues long. Trimming cost V 4 bases and J 6 bases, with 6 bases left between them. Looked up from germline, CDR1 is MNHNS and CDR2 is SASEGT.

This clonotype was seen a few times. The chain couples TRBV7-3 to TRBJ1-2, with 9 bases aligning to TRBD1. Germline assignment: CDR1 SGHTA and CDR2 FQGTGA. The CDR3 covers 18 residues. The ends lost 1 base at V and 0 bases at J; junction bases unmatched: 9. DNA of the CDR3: TGTGCCAGCAGCTTAATGAAATTACAGGGGGCTTCTAACTATGGCTACACCTTC. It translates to CASSLMKLQGASNYGYTF.

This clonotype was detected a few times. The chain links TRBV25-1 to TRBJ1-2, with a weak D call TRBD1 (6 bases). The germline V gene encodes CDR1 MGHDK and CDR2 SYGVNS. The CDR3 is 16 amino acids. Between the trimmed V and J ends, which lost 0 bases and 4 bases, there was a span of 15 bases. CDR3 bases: TGTGCCAGCAGTGAATATGGGGGGGGCTTCGGCTATGGCTACACCTTC. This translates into CASSEYGGGFGYGYTF.

CDR3: CASSPAGTANTEAFF. In DNA form, the CDR3 reads TGTGCCAGCTCACCGGCCGGGACAGCGAACACTGAAGCTTTCTTT. The chain carries TRBV18 and TRBJ1-1; the match to TRBD1 covers 7 bases. The CDR3 is made up of 15 amino acids. Looked up from germline, CDR1 is KGHSH and CDR2 is LQKENI. The J segment lost 1 base and the V segment lost 3 bases, leaving 5 bases of the junction unmatched.

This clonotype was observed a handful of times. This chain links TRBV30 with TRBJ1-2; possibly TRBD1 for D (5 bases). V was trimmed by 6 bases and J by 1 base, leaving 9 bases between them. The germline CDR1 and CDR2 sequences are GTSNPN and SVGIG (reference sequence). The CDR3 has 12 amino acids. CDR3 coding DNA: TGTGCCTGCCGGGACTATAACTATGGCTACACCTTC. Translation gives CACRDYNYGYTF. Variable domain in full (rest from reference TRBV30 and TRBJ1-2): SQTIHQWPATLVQPVGSPLSLECTVEGTSNPNLYWYRQAAGRGLQLLFYSVGIGQISSEVPQNLSASRPQDRQFILSSKKLLLSDSGFYLCACRDYNYGYTFGSGTRLTVV.

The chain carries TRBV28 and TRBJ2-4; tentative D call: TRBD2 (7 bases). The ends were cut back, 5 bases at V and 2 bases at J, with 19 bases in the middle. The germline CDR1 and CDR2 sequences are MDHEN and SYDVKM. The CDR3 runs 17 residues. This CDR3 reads CASSPRGAQLSKNIQYF. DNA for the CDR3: TGTGCCAGCAGTCCACGGGGGGCGCAACTATCCAAAAACATTCAGTACTTC.

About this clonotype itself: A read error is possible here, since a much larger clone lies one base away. The CDR3 bases are TGCAGCGTTGGGGGGATGAGCTCCTACGAGCAGTACTTC. This sequence encodes CSVGGMSSYEQYF. The chain recombines TRBV29-1 with TRBJ2-7; D might be TRBD1 or TRBD2, each matching 5 bases. The germline V and J ends were trimmed by 4 bases and 0 bases, with 10 bases remaining between them. CDR3 length: 13 amino acids. CDR1 and CDR2 (germline): SQVTM, ANQGSEA.

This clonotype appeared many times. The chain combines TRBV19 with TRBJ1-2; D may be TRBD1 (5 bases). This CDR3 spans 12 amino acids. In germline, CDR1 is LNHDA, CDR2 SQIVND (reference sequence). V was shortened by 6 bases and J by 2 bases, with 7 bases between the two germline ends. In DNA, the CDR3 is TGTGCCAGTAGGAGACAGAACTATGGCTACACCTTC. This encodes CASRRQNYGYTF. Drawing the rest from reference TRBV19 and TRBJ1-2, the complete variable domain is DGGITQSPKYLFRKEGQNVTLSCEQNLNHDAMYWYRQDPGQGLRLIYYSQIVNDFQKGDIAEGYSVSREKKESFPLTVTSAQKNPTAFYLCASRRQNYGYTFGSGTRLTVV.

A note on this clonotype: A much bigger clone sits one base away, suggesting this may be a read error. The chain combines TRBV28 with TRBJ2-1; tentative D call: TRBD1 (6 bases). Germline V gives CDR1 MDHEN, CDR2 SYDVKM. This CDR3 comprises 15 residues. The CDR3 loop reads CASGLDPTGINEQFF. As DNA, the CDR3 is TGTGCCAGCGGTTTAGACCCGACAGGTATCAATGAGCAGTTCTTC. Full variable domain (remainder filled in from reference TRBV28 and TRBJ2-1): DVKVTQSSRYLVKRTGEKVFLECVQDMDHENMFWYRQDPGLGLRLIYFSYDVKMKEKGDIPEGYSVSREKKERFSLILESASTNQTSMYLCASGLDPTGINEQFFGPGTRLTVL.

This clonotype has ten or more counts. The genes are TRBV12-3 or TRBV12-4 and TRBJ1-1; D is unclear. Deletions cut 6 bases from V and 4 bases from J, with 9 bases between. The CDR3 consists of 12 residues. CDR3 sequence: CASRPPGTEAFF. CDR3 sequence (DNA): TGTGCCAGCAGACCCCCGGGCACTGAAGCTTTCTTT.

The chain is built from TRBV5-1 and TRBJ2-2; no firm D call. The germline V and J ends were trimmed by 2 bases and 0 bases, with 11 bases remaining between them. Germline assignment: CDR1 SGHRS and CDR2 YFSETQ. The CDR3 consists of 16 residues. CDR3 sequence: CASSLPQFANTGELFF. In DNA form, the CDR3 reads TGCGCCAGCAGCTTACCACAATTTGCGAACACCGGGGAGCTGTTTTTT.

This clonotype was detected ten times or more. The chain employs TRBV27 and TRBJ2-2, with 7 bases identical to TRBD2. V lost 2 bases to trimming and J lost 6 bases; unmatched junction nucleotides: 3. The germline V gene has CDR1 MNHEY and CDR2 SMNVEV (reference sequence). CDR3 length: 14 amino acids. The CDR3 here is CASSLLREAGELFF. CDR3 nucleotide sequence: TGTGCCAGCAGTTTACTCCGGGAGGCCGGGGAGCTGTTTTTT.

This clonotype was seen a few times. The CDR3 spells CASSPHLIAVGANEQFF. The CDR3 DNA is TGTGCCAGCAGCCCCCACCTTATAGCGGTGGGGGCCAATGAGCAGTTCTTC. The gene calls are TRBV7-3 and TRBJ2-1, with D possibly being TRBD1 or TRBD2 (6 bases each). With 5 bases removed from V and 6 bases from J, the gap between germline ends came to 23 bases. This CDR3 is built from 17 residues. Germline CDR1 and CDR2: SGHTA and FQGTGA.

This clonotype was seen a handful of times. The CDR3 nucleotides read TGTGCCAGTAGTATGGGGACAGGGAGGGATACGCAGTATTTT. Encoded protein: CASSMGTGRDTQYF. V is TRBV19 and J is TRBJ2-3, with 9 bases lining up with TRBD1. Germline values: CDR1 LNHDA, CDR2 SQIVND (reference sequence). V dropped 3 bases and J dropped 6; count of bases not matched to a gene: 4. This CDR3 region has 14 residues. The full variable domain, completed using reference TRBV19 and TRBJ2-3, is DGGITQSPKYLFRKEGQNVTLSCEQNLNHDAMYWYRQDPGQGLRLIYYSQIVNDFQKGDIAEGYSVSREKKESFPLTVTSAQKNPTAFYLCASSMGTGRDTQYFGPGTRLTVL.

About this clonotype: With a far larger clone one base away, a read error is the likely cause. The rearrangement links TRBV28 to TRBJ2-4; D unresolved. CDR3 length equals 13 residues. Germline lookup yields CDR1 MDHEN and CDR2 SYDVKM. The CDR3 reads CAWSVPGLHIQNF. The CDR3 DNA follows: TGTGCCTGGAGTGTACCAGGTCTACACATTCAGAACTTC.

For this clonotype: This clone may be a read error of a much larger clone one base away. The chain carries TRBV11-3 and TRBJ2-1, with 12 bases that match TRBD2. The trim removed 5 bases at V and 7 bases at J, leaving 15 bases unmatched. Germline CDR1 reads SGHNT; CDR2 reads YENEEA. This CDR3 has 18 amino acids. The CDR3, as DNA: TGTGCCAGCAGCCTGGGAGGAAATCTCGGGACTAGCGGGAATGAGCAGTTCTTC. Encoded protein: CASSLGGNLGTSGNEQFF.

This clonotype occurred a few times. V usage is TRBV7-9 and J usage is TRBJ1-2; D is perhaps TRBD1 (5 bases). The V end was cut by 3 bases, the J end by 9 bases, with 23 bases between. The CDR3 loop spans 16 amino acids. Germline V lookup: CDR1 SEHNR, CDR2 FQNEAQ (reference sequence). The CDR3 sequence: CASSFQGTSSASRYTF. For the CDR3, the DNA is TGTGCCAGCAGCTTCCAGGGAACCAGCTCAGCTTCTCGCTACACCTTC. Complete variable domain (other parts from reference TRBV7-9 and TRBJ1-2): DTGVSQNPRHKITKRGQNVTFRCDPISEHNRLYWYRQTLGQGPEFLTYFQNEAQLEKSRLLSDRFSAERPKGSFSTLEIQRTEQGDSAMYLCASSFQGTSSASRYTFGSGTRLTVV.